One sample yielded the 25 T cell receptor beta chains listed below, sequenced in a study of T cells in Graves' hyperthyroidism and ophthalmopathy. Amplification targeted TCR beta CDR3 regions from RNA transcripts. RT-PCR in the first round (using the HTBI primer set) targeted the TCR CDR3. TCRdb processed the multiplex PCR reads anew with MiXCR; each CDR3 protein has one entry. Counted here are approximately 200,000 distinct CDR3 sequences, about a sixth occurring once; the ten biggest clones make up about 41%. Sequenced: blood. The source of these receptors is a man aged 35 to 55 with Graves' hyperthyroidism.

This clonotype was observed a few times. This rearrangement joins TRBV27 to TRBJ2-5; D possibly corresponds to TRBD1 (6 bases). V shed 5 bases and J shed 4 bases, with 17 bases lying between them. The CDR3 has 15 residues. Germline V CDR1 and CDR2: MNHEY, SMNVEV (reference sequence). The CDR3: CASSPTPWGLETQYF. CDR3 coding DNA: TGTGCCAGCAGTCCGACTCCTTGGGGGCTAGAGACCCAGTACTTC.

The chain links TRBV7-3 to TRBJ2-5; 11 nucleotides match TRBD1. The CDR3 contains 16 residues. The J segment lost 4 bases and the V segment lost 1 base, leaving 5 bases of the junction unmatched. Per the germline V gene, CDR1 is SGHTA and CDR2 is FQGTGA. The CDR3 coding sequence is TGTGCCAGCAGCTTAAGTCGGGACAGGGGGGGAGAGACCCAGTACTTC. The encoded protein is CASSLSRDRGGETQYF.

This clonotype showed up many times. The chain joins TRBV6-2 or TRBV6-3 to TRBJ2-3; 8 bases are a match to TRBD2. J lost 2 bases, V lost 5 bases, and 15 bases had no gene match. The CDR3 consists of 18 residues. The germline V gene encodes CDR1 MNHEY and CDR2 SVGEGT. The CDR3 region is CASSPAQRGSLLTDTQYF. CDR3 sequence (DNA): TGTGCCAGCAGTCCGGCTCAGCGGGGGTCCCTCCTCACAGATACGCAGTATTTT.

V gene TRBV7-9 combines with J gene TRBJ2-5; the D is unclear. The CDR3 contains 15 residues. Trimming pared 2 bases from V and 5 bases from J, leaving 15 bases between. Germline V gives CDR1 SEHNR, CDR2 FQNEAQ (reference sequence). The CDR3, as DNA: TGTGCCAGCAGCTTAATTATCAGAAGTTTGGAGACCCAGTACTTC. Protein: CASSLIIRSLETQYF.

This clonotype appeared many times. The rearrangement joins TRBV5-6 to TRBJ2-7; D remains unclear. V dropped 0 bases and J dropped 2 bases, with 9 bases sitting between them. This CDR3 is built from 14 residues. Germline V gene data show CDR1 as SGHDT and CDR2 as YYEEEE. CDR3 sequence reads: CASSLANRAYEQYF. CDR3 nucleotide sequence: TGTGCCAGCAGCTTGGCCAACCGAGCCTACGAGCAGTACTTC.

The table lists this clonotype with many counts. CDR3 DNA: TGTGCCAGCAGTGACGTGCGGGGGGCCGCCTACGAGCAGTACTTC. It encodes CASSDVRGAAYEQYF. The genes are TRBV25-1 and TRBJ2-7; 8 nucleotides match TRBD2. With V trimmed by 3 bases and J by 2 bases, 6 bases remained unmatched. The CDR3 length is 15 residues. The V gene's germline CDR1 is MGHDK and CDR2 SYGVNS.

This chain connects TRBV12-3 or TRBV12-4 to TRBJ1-5; D remains ambiguous. There are 16 residues in the CDR3. V lost 0 bases and J lost 0, with 9 bases in between. The CDR3 nucleotides are TGTGCCAGCAGTTTAGCGCAAATCAATAGCAATCAGCCCCAGCATTTT. Encoded protein: CASSLAQINSNQPQHF.

V gene TRBV6-1 combines with J gene TRBJ2-5, with D possibly being TRBD1 or TRBD2 (5 bases each). The CDR3 totals 14 residues. Germline V lookup: CDR1 MNHNS, CDR2 SASEGT. Trimming cost V 4 bases and J 5 bases, with 14 bases left between them. CDR3 DNA: TGTGCCAGCAGTGCGAGGGGATTGGCGGAGACCCAGTACTTC. Its translation: CASSARGLAETQYF.

The chain has TRBV3-1 and TRBJ1-2; 9 bases match TRBD1. This CDR3 has 15 residues. V lost 0 bases to trimming and J lost 8 bases; unmatched junction nucleotides: 7. The germline CDR1 and CDR2 sequences are LGHDT and YNNKEL (reference sequence). In DNA form, the CDR3 reads TGTGCCAGCAGCCAAGAAAGGACAGGGGCGCGGGGCTACACCTTC. Its translation: CASSQERTGARGYTF.

This clonotype was observed at least ten times. The chain links TRBV7-9 to TRBJ2-3; D call uncertain. The V end was cut by 3 bases, the J end by 4 bases, with 8 bases between. The CDR3 contains 13 residues. CDR1 and CDR2 from the germline V gene are SEHNR and FQNEAQ (reference sequence). As DNA, the CDR3 is TGTGCCAGCAGCTTCGTGTGGGCAGATACGCAGTATTTT. Residues: CASSFVWADTQYF.

The CDR3 reads CASTLPPFGTDQETQYF. DNA for the CDR3: TGTGCCAGCACCCTACCTCCCTTCGGGACGGACCAAGAGACCCAGTACTTC. The chain is built from TRBV6-1 and TRBJ2-5; D is tentatively TRBD1 or TRBD2 (5 bases each). Germline CDR1 reads MNHNS; CDR2 reads SASEGT. Trimming left V 7 bases short and J 0 bases short, with 21 bases between. The CDR3 loop spans 17 amino acids.

The genes are TRBV15 and TRBJ1-6; tentative D call: TRBD1 (6 bases). The CDR3 has 16 amino acids. CDR1 LNHNV and CDR2 YYDKDF come from the germline V gene (reference sequence). Trimming stripped 2 bases from V and 0 bases from J, with 8 bases between. CDR3 region: CATSRRGSSYNSPLHF. In DNA form, the CDR3 reads TGTGCCACCAGCAGAAGGGGGAGCTCCTATAATTCACCCCTCCACTTT.

In its sample, this clonotype was seen many times. The chain couples TRBV11-2 to TRBJ2-7; D might be TRBD2 (5 bases). Germline lookup yields CDR1 SGHAT and CDR2 FQNNGV. This CDR3 region has 14 residues. Trimming removed 5 bases from V and 1 base from J, with 12 bases in between. The CDR3 DNA reads TGTGCCAGCAGCCCCCAGCCGGGGTCCTACGAGCAGTACTTC. Protein: CASSPQPGSYEQYF. Complete variable domain (other parts from reference TRBV11-2 and TRBJ2-7): EAGVAQSPRYKIIEKRQSVAFWCNPISGHATLYWYQQILGQGPKLLIQFQNNGVVDDSQLPKDRFSAERLKGVDSTLKIQPAKLEDSAVYLCASSPQPGSYEQYFGPGTRLTVT.

This clonotype was counted ten times or more. The chain is built from TRBV7-6 and TRBJ2-7; a weak D match, TRBD2 (7 bases). V was clipped by 5 bases and J by 5 bases, with 16 bases between them. The CDR3 length is 14 residues. Looked up from germline, CDR1 is SGHVS and CDR2 is FNYEAQ. In DNA, the CDR3 is TGTGCCAGCAGCCCGGTGGGGGGGGGCCACGAGCAGTACTTC. Translation gives CASSPVGGGHEQYF.

This clonotype was counted a few times. The chain combines TRBV6-5 with TRBJ2-2; TRBD1 matches at 8 bases. There are 18 residues in the CDR3. The ends lost 2 bases at V and 3 bases at J; junction bases unmatched: 11. CDR1 is MNHEY and CDR2 is SVGAGI in the germline V gene. CDR3 coding DNA: TGTGCCAGCAGTTACCTCTCCAGGGGGCGTATTGACACCGGGGAGCTGTTTTTT. Its translation: CASSYLSRGRIDTGELFF.

This clonotype was seen more than once but under ten times. The rearrangement uses TRBV5-8 and TRBJ1-1; no definite D call. The CDR3 is 13 residues long. Per germline, CDR1 SGHTS and CDR2 YDEGEE. V lost 4 bases and J 1 base, leaving 8 bases between the germline ends. The CDR3 nucleotides read TGTGCCAGCAGCGCGACGGAGAACACTGAAGCTTTCTTT. It specifies CASSATENTEAFF. The whole variable domain, remainder taken from reference TRBV5-8 and TRBJ1-1, is EAGVTQSPTHLIKTRGQQATLRCSPISGHTSVYWYQQALGLGLQFLLWYDEGEERNRGNFPPRFSGRQFPNYSSELNVNALELEDSALYLCASSATENTEAFFGQGTRLTVV.

As concerns this clonotype: Sequence at one end of the junction differs from germline and may be a read error. The V gene is TRBV3-1, the J gene TRBJ2-2; D is unresolved. CDR1 and CDR2 from the germline V gene are LGHDT and YNNKEL (reference sequence). This CDR3 has 12 residues. In DNA, the CDR3 is TGTGCCTGCAGCCGGAGCACCGGGGAGCTGTTTTTT. This encodes CACSRSTGELFF.

The chain carries TRBV28 and TRBJ1-2; D unclear. With 3 bases removed from V and 9 bases from J, the gap between germline ends came to 17 bases. Germline V gene data show CDR1 as MDHEN and CDR2 as SYDVKM. The CDR3 consists of 14 residues. CDR3 sequence reads: CASSFTWTSESYTF. Written as DNA, the CDR3 is TGTGCCAGCAGTTTTACGTGGACGTCCGAGAGCTACACCTTC.

This clonotype was detected only a few times. The chain couples TRBV30 to TRBJ1-6, with unresolved D. The CDR3 is made up of 9 amino acids. Germline V gene data show CDR1 as GTSNPN and CDR2 as SVGIG (reference sequence). With 8 bases removed from V and 7 bases from J, the gap between germline ends came to 3 bases. CDR3: CAMNSPLHF. CDR3 bases: TGTGCCATGAATTCACCCCTCCACTTT.

This chain links TRBV3-1 with TRBJ1-5, with 9 nucleotides matching TRBD1. Germline loops: CDR1 LGHDT, CDR2 YNNKEL (reference sequence). V dropped 4 bases and J dropped 6; count of bases not matched to a gene: 4. This CDR3 spans 14 amino acids. The CDR3: CASSPTGGGQPQHF. CDR3 DNA sequence: TGTGCCAGCAGCCCGACAGGGGGTGGTCAGCCCCAGCATTTT.

This clonotype was seen at least ten times. The chain is built from TRBV7-2 and TRBJ2-2; D gene ambiguous. Germline CDR1 SGHTA, CDR2 FQGNSA. The V and J ends lost 3 bases and 7 bases respectively, with 12 bases between them. The CDR3 runs to 14 residues. The CDR3 reads CASSFSWQNGELFF. Here the CDR3 DNA reads TGTGCCAGCAGCTTTAGCTGGCAGAACGGGGAGCTGTTTTTT.

The J gene is TRBJ1-5, the V gene TRBV12-5; D might be TRBD1 (6 bases). Germline-derived CDR1 and CDR2 are LGHNT and FRNRAP. The ends were cut back, 3 bases at V and 6 bases at J, with 9 bases in the middle. This CDR3 is built from 13 residues. CDR3 sequence: CASGLGGRQPQHF. CDR3 coding DNA: TGTGCTAGTGGTTTAGGGGGGCGTCAGCCCCAGCATTTT.

In the case of this clonotype: With a much larger clone just one base away, this may be a read error. The chain couples TRBV29-1 to TRBJ2-1, with D perhaps matching TRBD2 (6 bases). The CDR3 sequence is 15 residues long. Per the germline V gene, CDR1 is SQVTM and CDR2 is ANQGSEA. V was shortened by 4 bases and J by 2 bases, with 15 bases between the two germline ends. The CDR3 here is CSVAGRGGPYNEQFF. In nucleotides, the CDR3 is TGCAGCGTTGCGGGACGGGGAGGCCCCTACAATGAGCAGTTCTTC.

This clonotype was counted many times. The chain joins TRBV15 to TRBJ1-1; perhaps TRBD1 as D (5 bases). The CDR3 has 14 residues. Trimming took off 3 bases at V and 8 bases at J, with 16 bases between the two ends. Per the germline V gene, CDR1 is LNHNV and CDR2 is YYDKDF (reference sequence). Here the CDR3 DNA reads TGTGCCACCAGCAGTGGGCAGGGTGCCCTCGAAGCTTTCTTT. Its protein product is CATSSGQGALEAFF. The entire variable domain, with the rest obtained from reference TRBV15 and TRBJ1-1, is as follows: DAMVIQNPRYQVTQFGKPVTLSCSQTLNHNVMYWYQQKSSQAPKLLFHYYDKDFNNEADTPDNFQSRRPNTSFCFLDIRSPGLGDTAMYLCATSSGQGALEAFFGQGTRLTVV.

This clonotype has ten or more counts. This rearrangement joins TRBV12-3 or TRBV12-4 to TRBJ1-1, with unresolved D. CDR3 size: 14 residues. V was trimmed by 7 bases and J by 1 base, leaving 13 bases between them. The chain's CDR3 is CASNWFGQNTEAFF. The CDR3 nucleotides are TGTGCCAGCAATTGGTTTGGGCAGAACACTGAAGCTTTCTTT.